This T cell receptor beta chain was sequenced during a study of cytomegalovirus exposure and HLA in healthy donors. Looking at the study overall: Of all 400 or so donors who were genotyped, roughly 81% belonged to the Caucasian-associated ancestry cluster.

Study-level points and caveats: Earlier analysis yielded a pattern in which most TCR beta V segments were productive about 87% or about 30% of the time. Looking again later, the authors saw that most CMV-associated TCR beta chains seemed HLA-restricted.

Details on this clone: The antigen is unknown.

13 Jbeta primers and 60 Vbeta primers were used for the PCR. TCRdb's table, derived via immunoSEQ multiplex PCR, lists solely in-frame clones and lacks some. The sample consists of 200,000 to 250,000 clones, over 75% of them appearing once. This CDR3 has 16 residues. Germline V gives CDR1 SGHVS, CDR2 FNYEAQ. V was pared by 1 base and J by 1 base, with 13 bases between. The TCR sequence derives from a man between 18 and 35 years old in good health and CMV-seronegative. The J gene is TRBJ1-1, the V gene TRBV7-6; unclear D gene. Sequences were obtained from PBMCs. The CDR3 DNA follows: TGTGCCAGCAGCTTAGACGTTAGCGCAGCGAACACTGAAGCTTTCTTT. This gives the protein CASSLDVSAANTEAFF. The variable domain in full, completed from reference TRBV7-6 and TRBJ1-1, reads GAGVSQSPRYKVTKRGQDVALRCDPISGHVSLYWYRQALGQGPEFLTYFNYEAQQDKSGLPNDRFSAERPEGSISTLTIQRTEQRDSAMYRCASSLDVSAANTEAFFGQGTRLTVV.